The 11 T cell receptor beta chains below were found in one sample sequenced in a study of blood T cell repertoires in COVID-19. Profiling relied on immunoSEQ multiplex PCR, and the TCRdb table lists in-frame clones only, not all of them. The repertoire includes around 50,000 clones, roughly 85% of them detected once, and less than 5.5% sits in the top ten. What was sequenced was peripheral blood. All receptors derive from a human donor in a cohort sampled during active COVID-19.

This chain uses TRBV7-6 with TRBJ2-3; 8 positions match TRBD2. CDR3 length: 16 residues. Germline CDR1 and CDR2: SGHVS and FNYEAQ. The V and J ends lost 5 bases and 4 bases, in that order; junction bases with no gene match: 11. CDR3 in DNA: TGTGCCAGCAGCCTAACTAGCGGCGCCCCCGCAGATACGCAGTATTTT. Translated, it gives CASSLTSGAPADTQYF.

The chain joins TRBV5-4 to TRBJ1-6; D might be TRBD1 (5 bases). CDR3 size: 15 residues. Trimming stripped 1 base from V and 6 bases from J, with 11 bases between. The germline V gene has CDR1 SGHNT and CDR2 YYREEE (reference sequence). CDR3 DNA: TGTGCCAGCAGCTTGAGCAGGGAATCTAATTCACCCCTCCACTTT. Protein: CASSLSRESNSPLHF.

The gene calls are TRBV6-2 or TRBV6-3 and TRBJ2-1, with 8 nucleotides matching TRBD2. The germline CDR1 and CDR2 sequences are MNHEY and SVGEGT. V was pared by 0 bases and J by 1 base, with 5 bases of the junction left unmatched. The CDR3 length is 17 residues. The CDR3 is CASSYSIQRGSYNEQFF. The CDR3 nucleotides read TGTGCCAGCAGTTACTCTATACAGCGGGGGTCCTACAATGAGCAGTTCTTC.

The rearrangement joins TRBV4-3 to TRBJ2-1; tentatively, D is TRBD1 (6 bases). Germline V CDR1 and CDR2: LGHNA, YSLEER. This CDR3 spans 15 amino acids. The V end lost 1 base, the J end lost 9 bases, and 16 bases lay between the germline ends. DNA of the CDR3: TGCGCCAGCAGCCAAGGGGGGCGGACCCAAGGTGAGCAGTTCTTC. It translates to CASSQGGRTQGEQFF.

V gene TRBV27 combines with J gene TRBJ2-7; no reliable D call. Deletions cut 6 bases from V and 3 bases from J, with 9 bases between. Germline lookup yields CDR1 MNHEY and CDR2 SMNVEV (reference sequence). The CDR3 has 12 residues. CDR3 bases: TGTGCCAGCAGCGCATCAGGCTACGAGCAGTACTTC. Protein sequence: CASSASGYEQYF.

The rearrangement joins TRBV6-5 to TRBJ2-7, with TRBD2 matching 8 bases. The V gene's germline CDR1 is MNHEY and CDR2 SVGAGI. CDR3 length equals 14 residues. The J segment lost 4 bases and the V segment lost 6 bases, leaving 8 bases of the junction unmatched. CDR3 sequence: CASRYGGAGYEQYF. In nucleotides, the CDR3 is TGTGCCAGCAGGTACGGGGGGGCCGGTTACGAGCAGTACTTC.

This rearrangement joins TRBV4-3 to TRBJ2-4, with 8 bases fitting TRBD1. With 2 bases clipped from V and 5 bases from J, the junction kept 14 bases outside the gene matches. The CDR3 is 18 residues long. In germline, CDR1 is LGHNA, CDR2 YSLEER. CDR3 residues: CASSQIGGTGGMENIQYF. DNA of the CDR3: TGCGCCAGCAGCCAAATTGGGGGGACAGGTGGGATGGAAAACATTCAGTACTTC.

The rearrangement uses TRBV5-4 and TRBJ2-7, with D possibly being TRBD2 (6 bases). Trimming removed 2 bases from V and 6 bases from J, with 18 bases in between. Germline V gene sequence: CDR1 SGHNT, CDR2 YYREEE (reference sequence). This CDR3 region has 15 residues. The CDR3 loop reads CASSLRSGRDSEQYF. The CDR3, as DNA: TGTGCCAGCAGCTTACGCAGCGGGCGGGATTCCGAGCAGTACTTC.

This chain's CDR3 is CATRPRTGYGYTF. The CDR3 nucleotides are TGTGCCACCAGACCGAGGACAGGGTATGGCTACACCTTC. The chain is built from TRBV24-1 and TRBJ1-2, with TRBD1 matching over 8 bases. The CDR3 contains 13 residues. Germline V gene data show CDR1 as KGHDR and CDR2 as SFDVKD. V shed 7 bases and J 5 bases; nucleotides not matched to a gene: 5.

This clone was seen only a few times. The V and J genes are TRBV7-9 and TRBJ1-1; D unclear. CDR1 is SEHNR, CDR2 FQNEAQ, per germline (reference sequence). The V end was cut by 2 bases, the J end by 7 bases, with 11 bases between. This CDR3 is 13 amino acids long. The CDR3 region is CASSLLAGNEAFF. The DNA of the CDR3 is TGTGCCAGCAGCTTACTGGCGGGCAATGAAGCTTTCTTT.

This sequence joins TRBV5-4 and TRBJ2-2; no reliable D call. Germline V gives CDR1 SGHNT, CDR2 YYREEE (reference sequence). V was pared by 3 bases and J by 3 bases, with 12 bases between. The CDR3 has 15 amino acids. The CDR3 coding sequence is TGTGCCAGCAGCTCAAGGAGCAGTTACACCGGGGAGCTGTTTTTT. Translation: CASSSRSSYTGELFF.